This T cell receptor beta chain was sequenced during a study of blood T cell repertoires in COVID-19. Overall study: T cells, B-cell-depleted T cells, or PBMCs supplied cDNA or gDNA.

This CDR3 spans 14 amino acids. V gave up 1 base and J gave up 6 bases, with 12 bases separating them. The germline CDR1 and CDR2 sequences are KGHSH and LQKENI. Produced via immunoSEQ multiplex PCR; TCRdb's table is partial and in-frame only. The sample comprises about 360,000 clones, more than 75% of which are singletons, and over 0.95% rests with the top ten. V is TRBV18 and J is TRBJ1-2, with D possibly TRBD1 on 6 matching bases. The source of this sequence is a human donor with acute or convalescent COVID-19. The donor label of this sample is uncertain. Sequenced material: peripheral blood. CDR3 in amino acids: CASSPRLSGDGYTF. The CDR3 DNA is TGTGCCAGCTCACCACGGTTATCAGGGGATGGCTACACCTTC.